Shown below are 2 T cell receptor beta chains from a single sample sequenced in a study of blood T cell repertoires in COVID-19. Generated by immunoSEQ multiplex PCR, the TCRdb table keeps only in-frame clones and is missing some. Of some 99,000 clones in the sample, roughly 80% are singletons; the top ten hold about 4.7%. Sequencing was carried out using peripheral blood. All receptors derive from a human donor in a cohort sampled during active or convalescent COVID-19.

The rearrangement links TRBV7-9 to TRBJ1-6; D gene uncertain. V was trimmed by 4 bases and J by 0 bases, leaving 13 bases between them. This CDR3 is built from 17 residues. Germline V CDR1 and CDR2: SEHNR, FQNEAQ (reference sequence). This chain's CDR3 is CASSSGPANSYNSPLHF. The CDR3 nucleotides are TGTGCCAGCAGCTCAGGCCCTGCTAACTCCTATAATTCACCCCTCCACTTT.

The CDR3 coding sequence is TGTGCCAGTAGTACGTCCCACCACCGAGGGGAGACCCAGTACTTC. It codes for CASSTSHHRGETQYF. J is TRBJ2-5 and V is TRBV19, with a weak D call TRBD2 (5 bases). This CDR3 comprises 15 residues. From germline, CDR1 is LNHDA and CDR2 SQIVND (reference sequence). V lost 4 bases and J lost 5, with 17 bases in between.